This T cell receptor (beta chain) was identified during a study of beta chain features in type 1 diabetes. About the research overall: Taken together, all samples contributed roughly 100 million examined sorted cells. Study outcomes and limitations: Moderate but significant shortening of TCRB CDR3s was recorded in all four CD4+ subsets from Type 1 diabetes patients.

Expressed TCRB transcripts got sequenced, as all isolated RNA was reverse transcribed. TCRdb keeps only in-frame clones here, not all; method: immunoSEQ multiplex PCR. The sample lists fewer than 400,000 clones; roughly 8% were seen once. V shed 1 base and J shed 5 bases, with 9 bases lying between them. CDR1 and CDR2 (germline): SGHTA, FQGNSA. The CDR3 sequence is 14 residues long. CD45RO/CCR7/CD25/CD127/CD95/CD27 separated CD4+ naive, central memory, regulatory and stem cell-like memory cells by sorting. This clone was observed a handful of times. Antigen specificity is unknown. The chain has TRBV7-2 and TRBJ2-1, with D tentatively TRBD1 or TRBD2 (5 bases each). Sequencing used central memory CD4+ T cells from blood. The source of this sequence is a woman aged 18 to 35 in good health. CDR3 sequence reads: CASSLEWGNNEQFF. The CDR3 nucleotides read TGTGCCAGCAGCTTAGAATGGGGGAACAATGAGCAGTTCTTC.